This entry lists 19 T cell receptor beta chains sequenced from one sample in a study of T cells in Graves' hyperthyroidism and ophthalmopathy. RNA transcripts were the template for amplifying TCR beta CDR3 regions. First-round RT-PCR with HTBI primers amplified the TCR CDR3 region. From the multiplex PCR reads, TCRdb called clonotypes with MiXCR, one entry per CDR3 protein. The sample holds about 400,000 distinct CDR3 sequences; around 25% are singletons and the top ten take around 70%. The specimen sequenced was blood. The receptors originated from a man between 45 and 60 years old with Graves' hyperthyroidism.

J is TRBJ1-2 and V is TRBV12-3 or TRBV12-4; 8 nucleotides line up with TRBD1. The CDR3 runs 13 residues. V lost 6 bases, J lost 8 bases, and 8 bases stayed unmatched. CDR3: CASSPSTGGGYTF. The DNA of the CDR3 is TGTGCCAGCAGCCCAAGCACAGGGGGGGGCTACACCTTC.

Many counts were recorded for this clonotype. CDR3 region: CSALGTAQETQYF. The DNA for the CDR3 is TGCAGTGCCTTGGGGACGGCACAAGAGACCCAGTACTTC. The chain employs TRBV20-1 and TRBJ2-5; D may correspond to TRBD1 or TRBD2 (5 bases each). CDR3 size: 13 residues. Germline V gene lookup returns CDR1 DFQATT and CDR2 SNEGSKA (reference sequence). V shed 6 bases and J shed 2 bases, with 13 bases lying between them.

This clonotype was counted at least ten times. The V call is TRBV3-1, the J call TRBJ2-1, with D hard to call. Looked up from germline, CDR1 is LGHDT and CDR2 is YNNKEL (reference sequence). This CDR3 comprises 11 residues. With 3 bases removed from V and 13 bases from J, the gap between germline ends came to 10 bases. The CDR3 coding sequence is TGTGCCAGCAGCCACCTAGAGAGCCAGTTCTTC. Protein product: CASSHLESQFF.

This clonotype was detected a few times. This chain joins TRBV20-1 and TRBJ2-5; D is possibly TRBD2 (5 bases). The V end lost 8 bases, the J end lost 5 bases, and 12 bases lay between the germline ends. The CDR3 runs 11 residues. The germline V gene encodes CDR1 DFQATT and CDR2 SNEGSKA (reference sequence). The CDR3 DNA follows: TGCAGTTTTCCCGGGAAGGAGACCCAGTACTTC. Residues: CSFPGKETQYF.

CDR3 sequence (DNA): TGTGCCAGCAAACGGACAGGGGGCACTGAAGCTTTCTTT. Translation: CASKRTGGTEAFF. The chain combines TRBV28 with TRBJ1-1, with 10 nucleotides matching TRBD1. Germline V gene data show CDR1 as MDHEN and CDR2 as SYDVKM. V lost 7 bases to trimming and J lost 4 bases; unmatched junction nucleotides: 3. The CDR3 length is 13 residues.

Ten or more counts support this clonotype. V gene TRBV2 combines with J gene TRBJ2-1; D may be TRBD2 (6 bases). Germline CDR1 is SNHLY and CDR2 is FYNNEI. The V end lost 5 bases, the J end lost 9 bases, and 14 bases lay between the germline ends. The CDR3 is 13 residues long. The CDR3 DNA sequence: TGTGCCAGCAGTCTAGATAGCGGTCGTGAGCAGTTCTTC. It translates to CASSLDSGREQFF.

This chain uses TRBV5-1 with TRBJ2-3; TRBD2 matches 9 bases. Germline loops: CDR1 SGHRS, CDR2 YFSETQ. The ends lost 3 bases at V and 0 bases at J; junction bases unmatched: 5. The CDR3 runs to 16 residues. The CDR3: CASSSYGTSSTDTQYF. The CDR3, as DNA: TGCGCCAGCAGCTCCTACGGGACTAGCAGCACAGATACGCAGTATTTT.

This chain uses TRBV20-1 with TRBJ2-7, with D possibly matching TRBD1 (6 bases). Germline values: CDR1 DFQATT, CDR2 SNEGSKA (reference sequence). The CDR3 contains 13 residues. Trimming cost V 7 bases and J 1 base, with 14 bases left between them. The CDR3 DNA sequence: TGCAGTGTTTTGGGGACAAGATCCTACGAGCAGTACTTC. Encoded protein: CSVLGTRSYEQYF.

CDR3 in DNA: TGTGCCAGCACCTCAGGGGTTTTCGAGCAGTACTTC. Translating it yields CASTSGVFEQYF. The V and J genes are TRBV28 and TRBJ2-7, with D possibly being TRBD1 (6 bases). CDR3 length equals 12 residues. Germline V gene lookup returns CDR1 MDHEN and CDR2 SYDVKM. Trimming pared 7 bases from V and 6 bases from J, leaving 13 bases between.

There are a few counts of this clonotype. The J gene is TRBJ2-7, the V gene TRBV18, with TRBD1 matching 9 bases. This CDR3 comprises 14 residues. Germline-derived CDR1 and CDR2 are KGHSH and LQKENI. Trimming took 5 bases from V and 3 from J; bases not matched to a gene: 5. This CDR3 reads CASSTGTGNYEQYF. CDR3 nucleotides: TGTGCCAGCTCAACCGGGACAGGGAACTACGAGCAGTACTTC.

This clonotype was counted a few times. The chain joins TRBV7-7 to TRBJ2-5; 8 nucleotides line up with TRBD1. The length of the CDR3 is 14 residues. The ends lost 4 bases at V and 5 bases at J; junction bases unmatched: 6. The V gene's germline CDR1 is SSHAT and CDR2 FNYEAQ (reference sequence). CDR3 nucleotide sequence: TGTGCCAGCAGCTGGACAGGGCAGGATGAGACCCAGTACTTC. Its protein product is CASSWTGQDETQYF.

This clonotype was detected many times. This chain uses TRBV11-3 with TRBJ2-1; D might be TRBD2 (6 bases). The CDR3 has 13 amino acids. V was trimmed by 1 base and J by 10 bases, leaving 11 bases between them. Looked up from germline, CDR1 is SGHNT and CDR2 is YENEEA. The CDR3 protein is CASSLAGRGEQFF. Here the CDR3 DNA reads TGTGCCAGCAGCTTAGCTGGGCGGGGCGAGCAGTTCTTC. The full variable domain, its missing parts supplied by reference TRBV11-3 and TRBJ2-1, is EAGVVQSPRYKIIEKKQPVAFWCNPISGHNTLYWYLQNLGQGPELLIRYENEEAVDDSQLPKDRFSAERLKGVDSTLKIQPAELGDSAVYLCASSLAGRGEQFFGPGTRLTVL.

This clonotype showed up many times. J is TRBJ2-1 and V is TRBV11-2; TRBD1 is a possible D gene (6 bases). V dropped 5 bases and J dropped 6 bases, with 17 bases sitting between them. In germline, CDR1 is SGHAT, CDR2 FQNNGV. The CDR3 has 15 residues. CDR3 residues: CASSQPGTFPNEQFF. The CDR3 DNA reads TGTGCCAGCAGCCAACCGGGGACATTCCCCAATGAGCAGTTCTTC.

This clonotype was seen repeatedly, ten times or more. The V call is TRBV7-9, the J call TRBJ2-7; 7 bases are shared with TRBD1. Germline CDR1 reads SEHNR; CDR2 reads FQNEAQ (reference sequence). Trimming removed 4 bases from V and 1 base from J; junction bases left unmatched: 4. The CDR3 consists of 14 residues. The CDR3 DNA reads TGTGCCAGCAGCTCCTCGACAGGGTCCTACGAGCAGTACTTC. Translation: CASSSSTGSYEQYF.

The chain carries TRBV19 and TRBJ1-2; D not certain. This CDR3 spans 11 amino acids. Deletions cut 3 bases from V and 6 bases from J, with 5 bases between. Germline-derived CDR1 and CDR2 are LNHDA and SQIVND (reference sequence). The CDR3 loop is CASSIFNGYTF. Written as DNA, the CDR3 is TGTGCCAGTAGTATTTTCAATGGCTACACCTTC.

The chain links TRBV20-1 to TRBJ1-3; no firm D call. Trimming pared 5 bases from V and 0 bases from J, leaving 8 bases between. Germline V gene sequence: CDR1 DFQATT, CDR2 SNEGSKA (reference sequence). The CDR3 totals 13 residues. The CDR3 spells CSADKSSGNTIYF. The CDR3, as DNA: TGCAGTGCTGACAAGAGCTCTGGAAACACCATATATTTT.

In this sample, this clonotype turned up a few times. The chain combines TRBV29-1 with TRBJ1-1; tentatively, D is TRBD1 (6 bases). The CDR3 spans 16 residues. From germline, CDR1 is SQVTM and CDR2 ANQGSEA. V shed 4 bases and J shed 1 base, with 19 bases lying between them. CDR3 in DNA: TGCAGCGTTGGAGTGTTCGGGGGGCGACGGAACACTGAAGCTTTCTTT. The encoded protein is CSVGVFGGRRNTEAFF.

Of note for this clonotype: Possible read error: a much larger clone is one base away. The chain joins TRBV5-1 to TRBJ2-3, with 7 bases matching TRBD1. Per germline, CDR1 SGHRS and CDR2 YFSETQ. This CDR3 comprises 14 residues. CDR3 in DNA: TGCGCCAGCAGCGGGGGACAGTCAACAGATGCGCAGTATTTT. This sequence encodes CASSGGQSTDAQYF.

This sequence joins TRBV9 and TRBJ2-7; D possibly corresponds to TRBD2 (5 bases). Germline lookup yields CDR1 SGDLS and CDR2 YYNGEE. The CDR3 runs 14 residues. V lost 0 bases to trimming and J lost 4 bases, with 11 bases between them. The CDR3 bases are TGTGCCAGCAGCGTAGACGGGAACTCATACGAGCAGTACTTC. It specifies CASSVDGNSYEQYF.